One T cell receptor beta chain is described in this entry. Its antigen is not known. Sequencing used immunoSEQ multiplex PCR; TCRdb keeps in-frame clones, though not all of them. The sample holds more than 60,000 clones; 90% are singletons and the top ten take approximately 1.4%. The data originate from a study of graft-versus-host responses after intestinal transplantation. Study results and caveats: Declining HvG levels early post-transplant were linked to peak circulating GvH clone levels.

There are 15 residues in the CDR3. The germline V gene encodes CDR1 SNHLY and CDR2 FYNNEI. V was clipped by 4 bases and J by 4 bases, with 16 bases between them. This clonotype was obtained from a human donor who received an intestinal transplant. The J gene is TRBJ1-1, the V gene TRBV2; no clear D. Sequenced material: unstimulated CD8+ T cells sorted from spleen or lymph node cells, taken before intestinal transplant. The CDR3 sequence: CASSARGGVSTEAFF. CDR3 coding DNA: TGTGCCAGCAGTGCTCGCGGCGGGGTGAGCACTGAAGCTTTCTTT.